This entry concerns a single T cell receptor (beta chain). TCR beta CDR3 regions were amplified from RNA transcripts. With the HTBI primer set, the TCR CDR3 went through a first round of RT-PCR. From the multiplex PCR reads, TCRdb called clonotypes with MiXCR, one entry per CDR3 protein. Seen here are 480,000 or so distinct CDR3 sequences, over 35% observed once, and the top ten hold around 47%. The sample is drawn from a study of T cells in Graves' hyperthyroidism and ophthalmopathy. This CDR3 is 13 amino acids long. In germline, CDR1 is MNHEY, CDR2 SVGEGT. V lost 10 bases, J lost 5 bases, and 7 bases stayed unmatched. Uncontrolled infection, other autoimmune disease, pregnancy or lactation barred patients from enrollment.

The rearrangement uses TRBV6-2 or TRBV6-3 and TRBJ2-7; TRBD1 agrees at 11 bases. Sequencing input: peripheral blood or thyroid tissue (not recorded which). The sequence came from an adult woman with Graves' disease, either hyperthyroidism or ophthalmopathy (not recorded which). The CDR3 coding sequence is TGTGCCACCTTGAGGACAGGGGGCGACGAGCAGTACTTC. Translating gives CATLRTGGDEQYF.